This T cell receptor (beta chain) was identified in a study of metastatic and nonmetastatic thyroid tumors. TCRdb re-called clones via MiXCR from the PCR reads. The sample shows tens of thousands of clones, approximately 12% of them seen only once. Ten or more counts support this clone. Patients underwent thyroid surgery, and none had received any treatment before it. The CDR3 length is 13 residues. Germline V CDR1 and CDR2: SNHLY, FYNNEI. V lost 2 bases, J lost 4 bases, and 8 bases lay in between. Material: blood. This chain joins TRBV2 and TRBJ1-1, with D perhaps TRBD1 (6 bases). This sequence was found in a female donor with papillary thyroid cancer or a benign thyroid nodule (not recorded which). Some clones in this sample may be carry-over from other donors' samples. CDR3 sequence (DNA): TGTGCCAGCAGTGAATCAGGGGTCACTGAAGCTTTCTTT. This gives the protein CASSESGVTEAFF.